This T cell receptor beta chain was found in a study of cytomegalovirus exposure and HLA in healthy donors (dated by TCRdb to the late 2010s). For the wider study: An earlier analysis of some 620 of the donors reported approximately 280 Gb of sequence data and around 100 million unique TCR beta sequences obtained from roughly 170 million T cells. Roughly 300 gigabases of sequencing data and 78 million or so unique TCR sequences were included in an early release covering several hundred HLA-typed donors. The genetic ancestry cluster associated with self-reported Caucasian donors included roughly 84% of the roughly 360 genotyped donors. The study aimed to test whether signatures of past pathogen exposure could be identified by cataloging public T cell receptors. The study profiled the T cell repertoires of hundreds of subjects by immunosequencing and related them to cytomegalovirus serostatus. In addition to the first cohort of 650 to 800 subjects, a separate validation cohort of 120 different subjects was used. To predict cytomegalovirus infection status, the study combined high-throughput TCR immunosequencing, statistical association of individual TCRs with disease status, and machine learning. In a later analysis, previously published TCR beta repertoires from several hundred donors were re-analyzed and high-resolution HLA genotyping was added so that TCR occurrence patterns could be studied. Rather than using new phenotypic data, the later analysis identified candidate immune exposures from TCR beta sequences and from how often those sequences occurred across donors. An earlier analysis of 500 to 650 of the donors applied high-throughput TCR beta sequencing to assess whether each TCR beta V gene segment acted as functional or pseudogenic. Donor age, sex, ethnicity and CMV serostatus were compiled together with the repertoire data. A later genetic analysis used genome-wide SNP genotypes for about 65% of the 666 donors, treating that subset as a discovery cohort. Every discovery cohort repertoire had been produced on one sequencing platform. Both class I and class II loci were covered by HLA typing, at four-digit resolution. The number of typed donors differed by locus: roughly 629-640 for A, B, C, DRB1 and DQB1; approximately 540 for DQA1; 606 for DPA1; and roughly 490 for DPB1. Several DR-DQ haplotypes were handled as single units for association and clustering, since linkage in the cohort was strong. Across about 380 genotyped donors of the cohort, an average of roughly 250,000 unique TCR beta nucleotide sequences per donor were sequenced, and 15% to 20% of those sequences were non-productive.

Comments on this clone: Its antigen has not been determined.

Study-level results and caveats: A further reported finding was that TCR beta sequences accurately predicted the HLA-A and HLA-B alleles for most subjects in the first cohort. According to a later analysis, TCR association rates differed among HLA loci, with DRB1 alleles showing the most associated TCRs and HLA-C alleles showing the fewest. The only immune exposure information available for the cohort was CMV serostatus. Most TCR sequences were seen in very few donors, while some public TCRs were found in many individuals. Roughly uniform sequencing depth across donors was assumed in presence/absence analyses, although this assumption may not hold. The authors suggested that the approach could potentially be extended to other disease states and immunological phenotypes. HLA typing was unavailable for some donors at each locus, so association tests used only the typed subset. Broadly in line with IMGT annotations, most TCR beta V segments showed up in productive rearrangements about 90% or about 30% of the time in an earlier analysis of 450 to 750 of the donors. The study gave a list of about 170 TCR beta chains associated with cytomegalovirus. Compared with the roughly 670-donor mean, donors in an Asian-associated ancestry cluster had fewer N-insertions in productive TCRs, according to a later genetic analysis. Most CMV-associated TCR beta chains appeared to be HLA-restricted in a later analysis, and the HLA associations seemed to be driven largely by CMV exposure. Because the 87-base-pair reads could not distinguish some IMGT-functional V segments, including TRBV6-2 and TRBV6-3, those segments were excluded. According to a later analysis, parvovirus B19, influenza, CMV and Epstein-Barr virus appeared linked to several top co-occurrence clusters. A later genetic analysis associated a missense DCLRE1C variant with V-gene and J-gene trimming of TCR beta chains, and an independent cohort replicated the association. A group of highly shared sequence variants was considered likely to be a technical artifact of the sequencing pipeline. Correlated functional status among segregating V segments might reflect linkage disequilibrium, but an unknown experimental factor could not be ruled out. The classifier was reported to diagnose cytomegalovirus status with high specificity and sensitivity in both the original and validation cohorts. Because counts were too low, seventeen rarely observed V segments, including chromosome 9 orphons, were excluded from the earlier analysis of 587 of the donors. Compared with equally common non-associated chains, HLA-associated TCR beta chains in a later analysis were more clonally expanded and had lower generation probabilities. When HLA alleles, especially DR and DQ, strongly co-occurred, TCR associations were difficult to assign to individual alleles. In a later analysis, some 17,000 TCR beta sequences were associated with specific HLA alleles at a false discovery rate of 0.05. In this cohort, only TCR beta chains were sequenced, and detectable features were limited by the absence of alpha or paired-chain data. Three of the identified cytomegalovirus-associated TCR beta chains were confirmed in vitro to be specific for cytomegalovirus antigens.

The cohort consisted of some 670 healthy bone marrow donors. At the time of sampling, every cohort member was nominally healthy, though immune exposures that went unrecorded were likely present. The donor tested CMV seropositive and was one of the 289 seropositive cohort members. A peripheral blood sample was provided by each donor, and peripheral blood mononuclear cells were used for TCR beta sequencing. Genomic DNA was extracted from the blood cell samples with the Qiagen DNeasy Blood Extraction Kit. CDR1 and CDR2, per the germline V gene, are MGHRA and YSYEKL. The CDR3, from cysteine to phenylalanine, totals 14 residues. CDR3 DNA only is kept here, 42 bases in frame from base 1. Between the V and J ends, shortened by 0 bases and 8 bases respectively, the junction contains 13 bases. Library preparation was by the immunoSEQ multiplex PCR assay. For the multiplex PCR, a mixture combining 60 forward primers for TCR Vbeta segments and 13 reverse primers for TCR Jbeta segments was used. A multiplex PCR assay on genomic DNA amplified the CDR3 region of rearranged TCR beta genes. The amplified TCR beta libraries were sequenced on the Illumina HiSeq System as 87-base-pair reads. As for the original processing: A later analysis tallied 80 million to 95 million unique TCR beta chains across the 666 repertoires, and around 10 million of those chains were shared by two or more donors. Raw reads were error-corrected and collapsed into unique sequences with a nearest-neighbor algorithm that merged closely related sequences to remove PCR and sequencing errors. Alignment of CDR3 sequences to IMGT reference sequences was used to assign V, D and J gene segments. For a sequence to be retained, a match of at least six nucleotides was required to both a V gene segment and a J gene segment. A rearrangement was called productive if the CDR3 had no stop codons and remained in frame with V and J, and every other rearrangement was called non-productive. CDR3 was defined by IMGT convention, running from the second conserved V-encoded cysteine to the conserved J-encoded phenylalanine. In an earlier analysis of roughly 610 of the donors, sequences lacking an unambiguous match to a single V gene segment were excluded. An earlier analysis of just under 600 of the donors called V segments functional above 56.7% productive rearrangements and segregating when the between-donor standard deviation exceeded 5%. A statistical classification framework was developed to diagnose cytomegalovirus status using the catalog of TCR beta chain sequences. V and J gene assignment, in a later analysis, came from comparing TCR nucleotide sequences with IMGT/GENE-DB human TR gene sequences. A later analysis assigned CDR3 sequences and most-parsimonious VDJ recombination scenarios with the TCRdist pipeline. In a later analysis, every TCR beta chain was defined by the combination of its CDR3 amino acid sequence and its V-gene family, and reads without a unique V-gene family were dropped. A later analysis removed 550 to 700 highly shared, low-generation-probability nucleotide sequences to deal with suspected cross-contamination and a sequencing artifact. A later analysis calculated a clonal expansion index for each public chain from normalized within-repertoire ranks of inferred template counts. In a later analysis, generation probabilities were computed using a VDJ recombination model fitted to out-of-frame rearrangements, and the results were checked against IGoR. A later analysis scored TCR-TCR, TCR-HLA and TCR-CMV co-occurrence with hypergeometric tests, applying a repertoire-size bias correction to TCR pairs. False discovery rates were estimated in a later analysis by permuting HLA or CMV assignments 20 times. In a later analysis, co-occurring TCRs were grouped using DBSCAN, and TCRdist sequence similarity was added for clustering within HLA-allele-positive subsets. Co-occurrence clustering excluded repertoires with fewer than 30,000 or more than 120,000 public chains, plus five with anomalous nucleotide sharing. TCRdb took this table from immuneACCESS and kept in-frame rearrangements with V and J called. Such tables lack part of the clones; where checked against another copy, unresolved V genes explain under half of the gap, and the rest is unexplained. The DNA was the basis for D and trimming; V, J and clone size are from that table. This sample's table has entries for roughly 36,000 clones. The ten largest clones add up to approximately 2.9% of the sample.

Sequencing was done on a sample of PBMCs. This TCR came from a woman aged 25-40 years in good health and CMV-seropositive. This receptor chain uses TRBV4-1 and TRBJ1-1, with the D gene call left open. This receptor has the CDR3 CASSQDPGGGEAFF. In nucleotide form, the sequence is TGCGCCAGCAGCCAAGATCCGGGAGGCGGGGAAGCTTTCTTT.